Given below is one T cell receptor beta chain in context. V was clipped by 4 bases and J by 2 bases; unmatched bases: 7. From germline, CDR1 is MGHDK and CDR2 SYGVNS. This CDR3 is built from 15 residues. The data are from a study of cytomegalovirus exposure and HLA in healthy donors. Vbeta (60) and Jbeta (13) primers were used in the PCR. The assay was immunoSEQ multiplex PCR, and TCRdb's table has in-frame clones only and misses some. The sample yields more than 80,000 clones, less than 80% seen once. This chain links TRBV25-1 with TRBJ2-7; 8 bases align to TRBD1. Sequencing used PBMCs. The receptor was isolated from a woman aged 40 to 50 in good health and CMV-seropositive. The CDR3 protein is CASSVDRGTPYEQYF. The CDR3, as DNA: TGTGCCAGCAGTGTAGACAGGGGAACTCCCTACGAGCAGTACTTC.